This T cell receptor beta chain was retrieved from a study of blood T cell repertoires in COVID-19. Study details: Sources were T cells, B-cell-depleted T cells, or PBMCs; the material itself was cDNA or gDNA.

The CDR3 covers 15 residues. Germline CDR1 reads SGHTA; CDR2 reads FQGNSA. V was shortened by 0 bases and J by 6 bases, with 12 bases between the two germline ends. As handled by the study authors: Cell counts per sample came from amplifying reference gene primers. TCRdb's copy holds only in-frame clones and misses some; the assay was immunoSEQ multiplex PCR. V, J and clone size reflect that table, while D and trimming were determined from the DNA. The sample has approximately 41,000 clones, around 90% seen once. This receptor was taken from a woman older than 75 with active COVID-19. This rearrangement joins TRBV7-2 to TRBJ1-5; tentatively, D is TRBD1 (6 bases). Material for sequencing was peripheral blood. CDR3: CASSLANTGSQPQHF. The CDR3 DNA reads as TGTGCCAGCAGCTTAGCTAATACAGGGAGTCAGCCCCAGCATTTT.